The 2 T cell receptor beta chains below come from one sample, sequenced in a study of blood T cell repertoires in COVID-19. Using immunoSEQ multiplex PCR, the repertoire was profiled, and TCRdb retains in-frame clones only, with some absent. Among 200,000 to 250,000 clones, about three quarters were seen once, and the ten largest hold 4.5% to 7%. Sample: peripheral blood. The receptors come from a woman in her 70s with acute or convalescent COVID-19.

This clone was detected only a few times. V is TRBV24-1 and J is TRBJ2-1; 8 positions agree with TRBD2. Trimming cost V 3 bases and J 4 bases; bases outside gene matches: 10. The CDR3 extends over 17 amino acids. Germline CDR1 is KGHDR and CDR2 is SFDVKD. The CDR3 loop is CATSDRGGRTPYNEQFF. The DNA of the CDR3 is TGTGCCACCAGTGATCGCGGCGGGAGGACTCCTTACAATGAGCAGTTCTTC.

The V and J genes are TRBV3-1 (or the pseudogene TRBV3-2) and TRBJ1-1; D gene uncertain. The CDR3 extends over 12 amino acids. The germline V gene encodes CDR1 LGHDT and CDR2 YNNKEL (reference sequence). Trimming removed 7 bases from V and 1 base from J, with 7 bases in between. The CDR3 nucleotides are TGTGCCAGCAAGAACGGGAACACTGAAGCTTTCTTT. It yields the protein CASKNGNTEAFF.